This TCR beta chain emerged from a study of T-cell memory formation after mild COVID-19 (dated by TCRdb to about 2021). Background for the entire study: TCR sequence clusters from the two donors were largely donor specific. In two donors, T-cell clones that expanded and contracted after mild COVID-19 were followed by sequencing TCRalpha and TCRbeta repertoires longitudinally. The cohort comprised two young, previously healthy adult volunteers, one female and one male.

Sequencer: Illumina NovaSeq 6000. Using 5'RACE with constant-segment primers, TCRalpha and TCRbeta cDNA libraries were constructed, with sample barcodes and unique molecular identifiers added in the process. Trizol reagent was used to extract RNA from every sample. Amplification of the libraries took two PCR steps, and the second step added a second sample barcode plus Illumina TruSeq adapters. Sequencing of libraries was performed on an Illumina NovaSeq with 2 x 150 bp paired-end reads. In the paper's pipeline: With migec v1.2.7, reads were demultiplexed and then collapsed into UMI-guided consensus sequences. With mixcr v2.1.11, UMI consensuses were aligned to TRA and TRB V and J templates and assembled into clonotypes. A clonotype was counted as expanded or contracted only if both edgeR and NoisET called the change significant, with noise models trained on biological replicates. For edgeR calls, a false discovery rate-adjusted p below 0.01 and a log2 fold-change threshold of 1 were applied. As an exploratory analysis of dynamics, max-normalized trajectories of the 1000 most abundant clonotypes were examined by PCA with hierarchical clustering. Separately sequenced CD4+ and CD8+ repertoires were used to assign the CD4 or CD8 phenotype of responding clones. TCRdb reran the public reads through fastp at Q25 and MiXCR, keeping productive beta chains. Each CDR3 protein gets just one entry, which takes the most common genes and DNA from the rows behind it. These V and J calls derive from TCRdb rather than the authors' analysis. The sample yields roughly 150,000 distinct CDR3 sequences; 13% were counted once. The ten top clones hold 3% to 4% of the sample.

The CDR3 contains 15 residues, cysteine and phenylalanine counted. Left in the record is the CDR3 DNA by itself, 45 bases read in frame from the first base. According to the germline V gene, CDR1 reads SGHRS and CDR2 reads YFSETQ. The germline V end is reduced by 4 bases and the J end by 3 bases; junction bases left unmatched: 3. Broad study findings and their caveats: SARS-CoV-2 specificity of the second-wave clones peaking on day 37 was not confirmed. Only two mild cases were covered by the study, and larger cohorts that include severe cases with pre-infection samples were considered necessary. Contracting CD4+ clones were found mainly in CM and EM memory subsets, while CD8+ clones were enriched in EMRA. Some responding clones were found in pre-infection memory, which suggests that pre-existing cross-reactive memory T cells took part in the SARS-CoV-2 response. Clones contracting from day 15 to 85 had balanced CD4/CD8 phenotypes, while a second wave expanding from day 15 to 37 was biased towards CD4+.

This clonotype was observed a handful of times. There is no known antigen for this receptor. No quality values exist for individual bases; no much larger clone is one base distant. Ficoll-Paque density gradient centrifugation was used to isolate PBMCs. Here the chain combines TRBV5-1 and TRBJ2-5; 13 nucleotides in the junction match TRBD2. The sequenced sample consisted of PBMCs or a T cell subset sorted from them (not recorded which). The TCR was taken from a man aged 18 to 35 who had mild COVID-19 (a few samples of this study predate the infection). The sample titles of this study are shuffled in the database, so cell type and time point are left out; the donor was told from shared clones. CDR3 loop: CASSPGTSGEETQYF. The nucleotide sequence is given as TGCGCCAGCAGCCCGGGGACTAGCGGGGAAGAGACCCAGTACTTC.